The source of this T cell receptor (beta chain) is a study of blood T cell repertoires in COVID-19. Study-level information: The United States, Italy and Spain were the sources of the acute and convalescent COVID-19 samples. In each case, the material was cDNA or gDNA derived from T cells, B-cell-depleted T cells, or PBMCs.

Per the authors' pipeline: Reference gene primer amplification in the assay estimated nucleated cell counts. The table came from immunoSEQ multiplex PCR; TCRdb's copy has only in-frame clones and leaves some out. That table gives V, J and clone size, and the DNA gave D and trimming. The sample lists 150,000 to 180,000 clones; less than 95% were seen once. The sample consisted of peripheral blood. The TCR originated in a man aged 50 to 59 with acute or convalescent COVID-19.

DNA for the CDR3: TGTGCCAGCAGCTTGGGCCGACGTGACGGCTACACCTTC. This codes for CASSLGRRDGYTF. The rearrangement links TRBV7-2 to TRBJ1-2; D unclear. Germline values: CDR1 SGHTA, CDR2 FQGNSA. The CDR3 is made up of 13 amino acids. The ends were cut back, 3 bases at V and 8 bases at J, with 13 bases in the middle.